This TCR beta chain was observed in a study of T cells after yellow fever vaccination. TCRdb redid the calling of the 5' RACE reads with MiXCR, one entry per CDR3 protein. Here the sample spans a few hundred thousand distinct CDR3 sequences, 5.2% being singletons. The J segment lost 3 bases and the V segment lost 0 bases, leaving 2 bases of the junction unmatched. Germline values: CDR1 SGDLS, CDR2 YYNGEE. This CDR3 has 15 amino acids. The study, taken as a whole, reports: Contamination by abundant bulk-population clonotypes could be present in FACS-sorted repertoires. Primary-vaccination clones mostly resurfaced post-booster (just under 98% CD4, roughly 90% CD8).

This clonotype appeared many times. The antigen is not known. Sample: CD4+ T cells sorted from PBMCs, taken on the day of the yellow fever booster vaccination. The receptor comes from a man younger than 35 who received the YFV17D yellow fever vaccine. V usage is TRBV9 and J usage is TRBJ2-3, with 9 bases aligning to TRBD2. CDR3 in DNA: TGTGCCAGCAGCGTAGGTCTAGCGGGGACAGATACGCAGTATTTT. This encodes CASSVGLAGTDTQYF.